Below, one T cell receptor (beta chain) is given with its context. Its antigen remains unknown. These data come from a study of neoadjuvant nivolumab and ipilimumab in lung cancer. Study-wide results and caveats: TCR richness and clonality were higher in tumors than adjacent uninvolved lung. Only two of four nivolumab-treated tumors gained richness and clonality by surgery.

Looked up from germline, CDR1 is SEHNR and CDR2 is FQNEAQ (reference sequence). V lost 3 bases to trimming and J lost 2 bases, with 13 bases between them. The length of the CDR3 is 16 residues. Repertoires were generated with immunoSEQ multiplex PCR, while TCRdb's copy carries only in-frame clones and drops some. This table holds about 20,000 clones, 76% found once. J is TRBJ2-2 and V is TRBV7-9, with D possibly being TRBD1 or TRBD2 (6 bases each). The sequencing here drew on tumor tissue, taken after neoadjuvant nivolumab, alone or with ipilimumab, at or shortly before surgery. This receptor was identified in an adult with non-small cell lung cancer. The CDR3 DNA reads TGTGCCAGCAGCTTGCGGGACATACAAAACACCGGGGAGCTGTTTTTT. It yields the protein CASSLRDIQNTGELFF.